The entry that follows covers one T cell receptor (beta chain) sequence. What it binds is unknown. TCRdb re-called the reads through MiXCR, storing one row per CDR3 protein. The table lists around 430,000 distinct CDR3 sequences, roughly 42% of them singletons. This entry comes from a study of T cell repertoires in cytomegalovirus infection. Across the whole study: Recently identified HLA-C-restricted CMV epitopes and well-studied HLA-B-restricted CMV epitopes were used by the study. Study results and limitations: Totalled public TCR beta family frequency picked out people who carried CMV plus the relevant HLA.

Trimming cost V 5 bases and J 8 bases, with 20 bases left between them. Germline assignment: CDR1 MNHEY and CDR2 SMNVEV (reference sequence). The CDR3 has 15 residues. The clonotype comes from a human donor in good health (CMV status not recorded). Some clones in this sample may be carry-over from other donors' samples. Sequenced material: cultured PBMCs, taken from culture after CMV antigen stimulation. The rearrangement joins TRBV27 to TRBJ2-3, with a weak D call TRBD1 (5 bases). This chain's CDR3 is CASSPRGPLQGTQYF. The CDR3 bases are TGTGCCAGCAGTCCCCGTGGCCCGTTGCAGGGTACGCAGTATTTT.